This TCR beta chain appears in the sequencing data of a study of cytomegalovirus exposure and HLA in healthy donors. The PCR had 60 Vbeta and 13 Jbeta primers. Assay: immunoSEQ multiplex PCR; the TCRdb copy retains only in-frame clones and omits some. The sample lists 120,000 or so clones; about three quarters were seen once. Trimming left V 6 bases short and J 1 base short, with 15 bases between. Per germline, CDR1 LNHDA and CDR2 SQIVND (reference sequence). This CDR3 spans 15 amino acids. The specimen sequenced was PBMCs. The chain combines TRBV19 with TRBJ1-2; D may be TRBD1 (5 bases). This TCR was recovered from a female donor in good health and CMV-seronegative. The CDR3 loop is CASRMARANNYGYTF. CDR3 sequence (DNA): TGTGCCAGTAGAATGGCCAGGGCGAATAACTATGGCTACACCTTC. Full variable domain (remainder filled in from reference TRBV19 and TRBJ1-2): DGGITQSPKYLFRKEGQNVTLSCEQNLNHDAMYWYRQDPGQGLRLIYYSQIVNDFQKGDIAEGYSVSREKKESFPLTVTSAQKNPTAFYLCASRMARANNYGYTFGSGTRLTVV.